The 28 T cell receptor beta chains below come from one sample, sequenced in a study of CXCR3-negative and CXCR3-positive naive CD8 T cells. Notes on the study in general: Compared with CXCR3-negative naive cells, CXCR3-positive naive cells showed more hydrophobic TRB CDR3s.

5' RACE with UMI labels generated the TRB cDNA libraries. TCRdb reanalyzed the 5' RACE reads, giving one entry per CDR3 protein sequence and no DNA. The repertoire table contains 150,000 to 180,000 distinct CDR3 sequences. Antigens for these TCRs are unknown. The sample comprised naive CXCR3+ CD8+ T cells from blood. Documented subset: CD45RO-CCR7+CD27+CD95- naive CD8+ T cells expressing CXCR3 (TNR3+). All receptors derive from a human donor in good health. Some clones in this sample may be carry-over from other donors' samples.

The chain joins TRBV5-1 to TRBJ1-1; with no DNA, the TCRdb D assignment of TRBD1 cannot be verified. Germline CDR1 SGHRS, CDR2 YFSETQ. The CDR3 length is 17 residues. The chain's CDR3 is CASSLTGQGAPDTEAFF.

V and J are TRBV19 and TRBJ2-7. The CDR3 is made up of 14 amino acids. Germline V gene data show CDR1 as LNHDA and CDR2 as SQIVND (reference sequence). This CDR3 is CASSTQGGSYEQYF.

The V call is TRBV10-3, the J call TRBJ2-7. This CDR3 region has 15 residues. Per germline, CDR1 ENHRY and CDR2 SYGVKD. CDR3 amino acids: CAIRGGVGSSYEQYF.

This chain links TRBV5-1 with TRBJ2-7. The CDR3 extends over 15 amino acids. Germline CDR1 reads SGHRS; CDR2 reads YFSETQ. The CDR3 sequence is CASSLEFSRSYEQYF. Combining the CDR3 with reference TRBV5-1 and TRBJ2-7 gives the whole variable domain KAGVTQTPRYLIKTRGQQVTLSCSPISGHRSVSWYQQTPGQGLQFLFEYFSETQRNKGNFPGRFSGRQFSNSRSEMNVSTLELGDSALYLCASSLEFSRSYEQYFGPGTRLTVT.

The chain's CDR3 is CASSDIQANTGELFF. The V call is TRBV5-1, the J call TRBJ2-2. Germline-derived CDR1 and CDR2 are SGHRS and YFSETQ. This CDR3 region has 15 residues.

The chain links TRBV15 to TRBJ2-1; the TRBD1 assignment by TCRdb is unverifiable without DNA. The length of the CDR3 is 15 residues. CDR1 LNHNV and CDR2 YYDKDF come from the germline V gene (reference sequence). The CDR3 sequence is CATSRDFRVDNEQFF. Full variable domain (outside the CDR3, taken from reference TRBV15 and TRBJ2-1): DAMVIQNPRYQVTQFGKPVTLSCSQTLNHNVMYWYQQKSSQAPKLLFHYYDKDFNNEADTPDNFQSRRPNTSFCFLDIRSPGLGDTAMYLCATSRDFRVDNEQFFGPGTRLTVL.

This rearrangement joins TRBV29-1 to TRBJ2-1; as DNA is missing, the TRBD1 call by TCRdb cannot be tested. This CDR3 is built from 15 residues. Germline CDR1 SQVTM, CDR2 ANQGSEA. The CDR3 loop is CSVGGAGHRLNEQFF.

This rearrangement joins TRBV7-9 to TRBJ2-1; TCRdb proposes TRBD2, but this gene call is untestable without DNA. Germline values: CDR1 SEHNR, CDR2 FQNEAQ (reference sequence). CDR3 length: 16 amino acids. CDR3 sequence reads: CASSLDTRRLADKQFF.

The genes are TRBV28 and TRBJ2-7; TCRdb's assignment of TRBD1 cannot be checked, as there is no DNA. The CDR3 covers 14 residues. CDR1 MDHEN and CDR2 SYDVKM come from the germline V gene. The CDR3 loop reads CASRNPGQVYEQYF.

The gene calls are TRBV7-2 and TRBJ1-6; TCRdb lists TRBD1, though no DNA is available to test this call. CDR1 is SGHTA, CDR2 FQGNSA, per germline. This CDR3 has 18 residues. The CDR3 here is CASSLFPPSVLNNSPLHF.

The J gene is TRBJ2-7, the V gene TRBV12-3 or TRBV12-4. The CDR3 is 14 residues long. The CDR3 protein is CASSLEFMSEEQYF.

The rearrangement links TRBV2 to TRBJ2-1; checking the TCRdb D call of TRBD2 is not possible without DNA. Germline V CDR1 and CDR2: SNHLY, FYNNEI. This CDR3 spans 15 amino acids. CDR3 region: CASILAGGPGNEQFF.

The J gene is TRBJ2-1, the V gene TRBV5-5. CDR3 length: 11 amino acids. Germline CDR1 and CDR2: SGHKS and YYEKEE (reference sequence). Here the CDR3 reads CASSPNHEQFF.

The CDR3 is CATSSRGGLGSHEQYF. The V call is TRBV15, the J call TRBJ2-7; there is no DNA to check the TCRdb D call of TRBD1. The CDR3 is 16 amino acids. Germline V gene lookup returns CDR1 LNHNV and CDR2 YYDKDF (reference sequence).

The chain has TRBV5-5 and TRBJ2-3; the TCRdb call, TRBD2, lacks DNA for checking. This CDR3 spans 17 amino acids. Per the germline V gene, CDR1 is SGHKS and CDR2 is YYEKEE (reference sequence). The CDR3 protein is CASTPNERAFSTDTQYF.

J is TRBJ1-1 and V is TRBV29-1; TCRdb's D gene call, TRBD1, goes unchecked for lack of DNA. Germline V gene lookup returns CDR1 SQVTM and CDR2 ANQGSEA. The CDR3 has 13 residues. CDR3 in amino acids: CSGPRDRGTEAFF. The full variable domain, rest sourced from reference TRBV29-1 and TRBJ1-1, is SAVISQKPSRDICQRGTSLTIQCQVDSQVTMMFWYRQQPGQSLTLIATANQGSEATYESGFVIDKFPISRPNLTFSTLTVSNMSPEDSSIYLCSGPRDRGTEAFFGQGTRLTVV.

J is TRBJ2-1 and V is TRBV20-1. Per the germline V gene, CDR1 is DFQATT and CDR2 is SNEGSKA (reference sequence). The CDR3 is made up of 14 amino acids. The CDR3 here is CSARVRARDNEQFF.

This chain joins TRBV19 and TRBJ2-7; the TRBD1 assignment by TCRdb is unverifiable without DNA. CDR1 is LNHDA and CDR2 is SQIVND in the germline V gene (reference sequence). CDR3 length: 15 residues. The CDR3 here is CASTPGTASPYEQYF.

CDR3 sequence reads: CASSQDISSQVYEQYF. The chain employs TRBV4-1 and TRBJ2-7. CDR3 length: 16 residues. Germline loops: CDR1 MGHRA, CDR2 YSYEKL.

The chain combines TRBV12-3 or TRBV12-4 with TRBJ2-7; the D call of TRBD2 rests on TCRdb alone, since no DNA is present to check it. This CDR3 has 13 residues. CDR3 residues: CASSPSSDYEQYF.

The gene calls are TRBV7-9 and TRBJ2-1; TCRdb's D gene call, TRBD2, goes unchecked for lack of DNA. CDR1 and CDR2 (germline): SEHNR, FQNEAQ (reference sequence). The CDR3 runs to 15 residues. The CDR3 sequence: CASSSIAGDYNEQFF.

The gene calls are TRBV7-8 and TRBJ2-1; TCRdb's D call, TRBD1, is unchecked because there is no DNA. In germline, CDR1 is SGHVS, CDR2 FQNEAQ. The CDR3 length is 13 residues. CDR3 loop: CASVTGGTNEQFF.

V and J are TRBV12-3 or TRBV12-4 and TRBJ1-6. The CDR3 runs to 16 residues. CDR3 amino acids: CASSSGLSSYNSPLHF.

The chain recombines TRBV11-2 with TRBJ2-7; the D gene TCRdb calls, TRBD1, cannot be checked with no DNA. Per germline, CDR1 SGHAT and CDR2 FQNNGV. CDR3 length: 13 amino acids. The CDR3 sequence is CASSQTGSWEQYF.

The V call is TRBV5-1, the J call TRBJ2-7. Per the germline V gene, CDR1 is SGHRS and CDR2 is YFSETQ. The CDR3 loop spans 15 amino acids. This CDR3 is CASSLNPGRAYEQYF.

J is TRBJ1-1 and V is TRBV28; TCRdb selects TRBD1, and the lack of DNA leaves this call unchecked. The CDR3 is made up of 13 amino acids. Germline assignment: CDR1 MDHEN and CDR2 SYDVKM. This chain's CDR3 is CASSAGTATQAFF.

The genes are TRBV11-1 and TRBJ2-1; there is no DNA to check the TCRdb D call of TRBD2. The germline V gene encodes CDR1 SGHAT and CDR2 FQDESV (reference sequence). The CDR3 is 15 amino acids. CDR3 region: CASRLDYGAYNEQFF. Based on the CDR3 plus reference TRBV11-1 and TRBJ2-1, the full variable domain is EAEVAQSPRYKITEKSQAVAFWCDPISGHATLYWYRQILGQGPELLVQFQDESVVDDSQLPKDRFSAERLKGVDSTLKIQPAELGDSAMYLCASRLDYGAYNEQFFGPGTRLTVL.

V is TRBV20-1 and J is TRBJ1-2; TCRdb returns TRBD1, unconfirmable since there is no DNA. CDR1 DFQATT and CDR2 SNEGSKA come from the germline V gene (reference sequence). This CDR3 is built from 15 residues. The CDR3: CSARDRPGADYGYTF.